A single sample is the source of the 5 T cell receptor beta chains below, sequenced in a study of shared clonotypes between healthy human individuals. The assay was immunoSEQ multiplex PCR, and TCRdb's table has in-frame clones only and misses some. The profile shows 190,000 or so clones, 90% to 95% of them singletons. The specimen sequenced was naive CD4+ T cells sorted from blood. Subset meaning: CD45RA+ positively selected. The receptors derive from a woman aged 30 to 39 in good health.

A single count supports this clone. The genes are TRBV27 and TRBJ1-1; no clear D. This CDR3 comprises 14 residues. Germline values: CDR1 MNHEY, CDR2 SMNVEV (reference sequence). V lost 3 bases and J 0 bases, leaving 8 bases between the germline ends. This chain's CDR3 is CASSFLNMNTEAFF. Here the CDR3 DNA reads TGTGCCAGCAGTTTCCTCAATATGAACACTGAAGCTTTCTTT.

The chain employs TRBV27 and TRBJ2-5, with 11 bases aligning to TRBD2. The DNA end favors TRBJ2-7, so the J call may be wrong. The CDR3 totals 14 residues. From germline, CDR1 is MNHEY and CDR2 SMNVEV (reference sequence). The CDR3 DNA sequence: TGTGCCAGCAAACCACTAGCGGGAGTATACGAGCAGTACTTC. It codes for CASKPLAGVYEQYF.

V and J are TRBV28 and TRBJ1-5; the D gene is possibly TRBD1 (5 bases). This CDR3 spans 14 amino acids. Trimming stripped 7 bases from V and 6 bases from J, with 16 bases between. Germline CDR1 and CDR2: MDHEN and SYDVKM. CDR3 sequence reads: CASTKAGVPQPQHF. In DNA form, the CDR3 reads TGTGCCAGCACTAAGGCGGGGGTTCCTCAGCCCCAGCATTTT.

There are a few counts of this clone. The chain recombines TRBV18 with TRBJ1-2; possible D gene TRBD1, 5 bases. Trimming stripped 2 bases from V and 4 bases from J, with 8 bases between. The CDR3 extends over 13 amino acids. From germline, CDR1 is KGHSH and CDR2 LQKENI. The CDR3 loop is CASSPGDGYGYTF. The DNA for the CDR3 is TGTGCCAGCTCACCAGGGGACGGCTATGGCTACACCTTC.

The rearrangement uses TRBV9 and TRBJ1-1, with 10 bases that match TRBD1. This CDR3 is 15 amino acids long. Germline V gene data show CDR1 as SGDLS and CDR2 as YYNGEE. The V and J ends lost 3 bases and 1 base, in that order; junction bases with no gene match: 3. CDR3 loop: CASSGGDRGNTEAFF. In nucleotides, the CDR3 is TGTGCCAGCAGCGGAGGGGACAGGGGGAACACTGAAGCTTTCTTT.